The clone carrying this T cell receptor (beta chain) was observed a few times. Distinct nucleotide sequences in the sample also encode this CDR3. This specimen comes from a study of shared clonotypes between healthy human individuals. CD4+ cells underwent separation, giving CD45RA+ naive and CD45RA-negative memory subsets. CDR1 GTSNPN and CDR2 SVGIG come from the germline V gene (reference sequence). The CDR3 is 11 residues long. With 1 base removed from V and 5 bases from J, the gap between germline ends came to 5 bases. The assay was immunoSEQ multiplex PCR, and TCRdb's table has in-frame clones only and misses some. The profile shows some 2.4 million clones, roughly 93% of them singletons.

Material for sequencing was naive CD4+ T cells from PBMCs. Subset indicated: CD45RA+ positively selected. The receptor's source is a man aged 18-30 years in good health. Some clones in this sample may be carry-over from other donors' samples. J is TRBJ2-5 and V is TRBV30; no definite D call. CDR3 in DNA: TGTGCCTGGAGTGCCCGGGAGACCCAGTACTTC. Its protein product is CAWSARETQYF.